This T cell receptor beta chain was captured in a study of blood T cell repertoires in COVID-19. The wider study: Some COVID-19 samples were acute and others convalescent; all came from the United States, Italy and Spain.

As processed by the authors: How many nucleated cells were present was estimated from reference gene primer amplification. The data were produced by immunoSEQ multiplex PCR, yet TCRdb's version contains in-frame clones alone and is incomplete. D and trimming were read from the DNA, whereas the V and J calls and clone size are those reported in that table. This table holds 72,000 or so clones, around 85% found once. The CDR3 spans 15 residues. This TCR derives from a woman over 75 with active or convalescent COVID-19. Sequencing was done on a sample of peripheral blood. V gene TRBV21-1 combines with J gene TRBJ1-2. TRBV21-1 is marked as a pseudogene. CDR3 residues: CASSKEHKWSYGYTF. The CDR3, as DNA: TGTGCCAGCAGCAAAGAACATAAATGGAGCTATGGCTACACCTTC.